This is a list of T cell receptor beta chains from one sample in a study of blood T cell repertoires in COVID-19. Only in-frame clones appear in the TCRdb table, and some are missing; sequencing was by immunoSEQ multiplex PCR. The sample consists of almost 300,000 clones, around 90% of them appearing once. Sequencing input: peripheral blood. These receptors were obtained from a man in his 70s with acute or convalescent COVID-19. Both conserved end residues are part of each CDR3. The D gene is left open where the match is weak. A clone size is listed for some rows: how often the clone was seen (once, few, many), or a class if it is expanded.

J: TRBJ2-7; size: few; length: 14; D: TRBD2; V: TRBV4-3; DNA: TGCGCCAGCAGCCAGGAGCGGGGGAACTACGAGCAGTACTTC; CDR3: CASSQERGNYEQYF
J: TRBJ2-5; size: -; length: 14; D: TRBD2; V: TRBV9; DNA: TGTGCCAGCAGCGCGACTAGCGGGAGGGAGACCCAGTACTTC; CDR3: CASSATSGRETQYF
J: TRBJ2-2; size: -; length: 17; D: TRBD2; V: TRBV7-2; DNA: TGTGCCAGCAGCCCCCGCTTGGGGACTAGTAGTAACGGGGAGCTGTTTTTT; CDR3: CASSPRLGTSSNGELFF
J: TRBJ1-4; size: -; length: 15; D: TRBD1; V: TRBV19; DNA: TGTGCCAGTAGTACAGGGGGTACAACTAATGAAAAACTGTTTTTT; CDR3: CASSTGGTTNEKLFF
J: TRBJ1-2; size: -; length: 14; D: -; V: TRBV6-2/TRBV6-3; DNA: TGTGCCAGCAGTTACTCCGGACAGCTCTATGGCTACACCTTC; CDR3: CASSYSGQLYGYTF
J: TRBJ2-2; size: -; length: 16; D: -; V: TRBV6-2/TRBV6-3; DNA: TGTGCCAGCGGCCCGCGGGGGCCATTCTACACCGGGGAGCTGTTTTTT; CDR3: CASGPRGPFYTGELFF
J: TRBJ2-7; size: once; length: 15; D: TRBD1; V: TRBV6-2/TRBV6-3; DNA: TGTGCCAGCAGTTACGCAGGGGGCCGGGGTTACGAGCAGTACTTC; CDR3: CASSYAGGRGYEQYF
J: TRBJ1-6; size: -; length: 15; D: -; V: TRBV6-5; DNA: TGTGCCAGCAGTTACAACGTCTTCGGGAATTCACCCCTCCACTTT; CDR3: CASSYNVFGNSPLHF
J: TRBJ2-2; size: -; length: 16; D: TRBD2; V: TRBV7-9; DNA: TGTGCCAGCAGCTCCGAGACTAGCGGGGGGACCGGGGAGCTGTTTTTT; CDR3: CASSSETSGGTGELFF
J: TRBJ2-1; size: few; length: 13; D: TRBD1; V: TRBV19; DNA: TGTGCCAGTCGAGGGCAGGGGGTCTATGAGCAGTTCTTC; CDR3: CASRGQGVYEQFF
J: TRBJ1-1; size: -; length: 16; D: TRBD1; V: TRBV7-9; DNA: TGTGCCAGCAGCTTAGTGGGGTCCGGGACAGGGACTGAAGCTTTCTTT; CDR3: CASSLVGSGTGTEAFF